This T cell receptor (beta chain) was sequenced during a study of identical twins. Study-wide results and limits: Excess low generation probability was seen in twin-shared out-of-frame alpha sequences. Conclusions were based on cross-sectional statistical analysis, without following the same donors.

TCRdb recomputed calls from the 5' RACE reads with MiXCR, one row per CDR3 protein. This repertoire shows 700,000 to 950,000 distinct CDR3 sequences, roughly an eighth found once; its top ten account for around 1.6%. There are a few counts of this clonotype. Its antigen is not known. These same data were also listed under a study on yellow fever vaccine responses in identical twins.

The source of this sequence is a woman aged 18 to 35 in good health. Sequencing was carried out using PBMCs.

The CDR3 DNA is TGTGCCAGCTCACCAACGGGGGATGCCAAAAACATTCAGTACTTC. Its translation: CASSPTGDAKNIQYF. The chain joins TRBV18 to TRBJ2-4, with D possibly matching TRBD2 (6 bases). CDR3 length: 15 amino acids. The V end lost 2 bases, the J end lost 1 base, and 9 bases lay between the germline ends. In germline, CDR1 is KGHSH, CDR2 LQKENI.